This T cell receptor beta chain was recovered during a study of blood T cell repertoires in COVID-19. Study in general: The analysed material was cDNA or gDNA that came from T cells, B-cell-depleted T cells, or PBMCs.

Authors' data handling: Reference gene primers were amplified, and this amplification served to estimate nucleated cell counts. Libraries were prepared by immunoSEQ multiplex PCR; TCRdb keeps only in-frame clonotypes and omits some of them. That table gives V, J and clone size, and the DNA gave D and trimming. The data show 85,000 to 130,000 clones, roughly four fifths seen once. This CDR3 contains 15 residues. Trimming pared 5 bases from V and 2 bases from J, leaving 12 bases between. Per germline, CDR1 SGHAT and CDR2 FQNNGV. The chain couples TRBV11-2 to TRBJ2-2; unclear D gene. The source is a man between 60 and 75 years old with acute or convalescent COVID-19. The sample comprised peripheral blood. The CDR3 bases are TGTGCCAGCAGCCGTAGGCAGGCTAACACCGGGGAGCTGTTTTTT. Translation: CASSRRQANTGELFF.